What follows describes a single T cell receptor (beta chain). The source of the sample is a study of control samples from healthy donors and cancer patients. The table came from immunoSEQ multiplex PCR; TCRdb's copy has only in-frame clones and leaves some out. Counted here are over 80,000 clones, approximately 80% occurring once; the ten biggest clones make up roughly a tenth. Trimming cost V 0 bases and J 1 base, with 13 bases left between them. This CDR3 region has 16 residues. Germline CDR1 and CDR2: SGHKS and YYEKEE (reference sequence). The sequence was obtained from a woman in her 30s in good health. The sequencing input was blood. The rearrangement joins TRBV5-5 to TRBJ1-1; the D is unclear. This CDR3 reads CASSLAVRIPNTEAFF. The DNA for the CDR3 is TGTGCCAGCAGCTTGGCCGTACGGATACCGAACACTGAAGCTTTCTTT.